Listed below are T cell receptor beta chains from one sample, sequenced in a study of blood T cell repertoires in COVID-19. Sequenced by immunoSEQ multiplex PCR; TCRdb stores in-frame clones only, minus some. The data contain fewer than 250,000 clones, about 93% of them singletons. Sequenced input: peripheral blood. The origin of the receptors is a man in his 60s with COVID-19, enrolled during active disease. Each CDR3 is given with its conserved first and last residue. Fields, in order: clone size, J gene, D gene, V gene, CDR3 length, CDR3 DNA, CDR3 protein. The D gene is left open where the match is weak. Clone size, where shown, is once, few, many, or a class for clones that have expanded.

clone_size: .; j_call: TRBJ1-1; d_call: TRBD1; v_call: TRBV7-9; cdr3_length: 15; cdr3_nt: TGTGCCAGCAGGTGGGGACAGGGGACAGGCACTGAAGCTTTCTTT; cdr3_aa: CASRWGQGTGTEAFF
clone_size: .; j_call: TRBJ2-3; d_call: .; v_call: TRBV5-1; cdr3_length: 16; cdr3_nt: TGCGCCAGCAGCTTACTCACTAGCAGTCGTGCAGATACGCAGTATTTT; cdr3_aa: CASSLLTSSRADTQYF
clone_size: .; j_call: TRBJ2-1; d_call: TRBD1; v_call: TRBV2; cdr3_length: 16; cdr3_nt: TGTGCCAGCAGTTATCTGAGACAGGGGGTAGGCAATGAGCAGTTCTTC; cdr3_aa: CASSYLRQGVGNEQFF
clone_size: .; j_call: TRBJ1-1; d_call: .; v_call: TRBV2; cdr3_length: 12; cdr3_nt: TGTGCCAGCGGAAGGGGCCGCGCTGAAGCTTTCTTT; cdr3_aa: CASGRGRAEAFF
clone_size: .; j_call: TRBJ2-3; d_call: .; v_call: TRBV7-3; cdr3_length: 15; cdr3_nt: TGTGCCAGCAGCTTAGCAGGGTACCCCACAGATACGCAGTATTTT; cdr3_aa: CASSLAGYPTDTQYF
clone_size: .; j_call: TRBJ1-2; d_call: .; v_call: TRBV7-9; cdr3_length: 12; cdr3_nt: TGTGCCAGCAGCCATAACACCTATGGCTACACCTTC; cdr3_aa: CASSHNTYGYTF
clone_size: .; j_call: TRBJ1-6; d_call: TRBD1; v_call: TRBV6-5; cdr3_length: 15; cdr3_nt: TGTGCCAGCAGACCCCTGACAGGGCGTAATTCACCCCTCCACTTT; cdr3_aa: CASRPLTGRNSPLHF
clone_size: .; j_call: TRBJ2-7; d_call: .; v_call: TRBV3-1/TRBV3-2; cdr3_length: 13; cdr3_nt: TGTGCCAGCAGCCAGGGGGCTTACTACGAGCAGTACTTC; cdr3_aa: CASSQGAYYEQYF
clone_size: once; j_call: TRBJ1-1; d_call: .; v_call: TRBV5-5; cdr3_length: 14; cdr3_nt: TGTGCCAGCAGCTTCTGGACAGTCAACACTGAAGCTTTCTTT; cdr3_aa: CASSFWTVNTEAFF
clone_size: once; j_call: TRBJ1-5; d_call: TRBD1; v_call: TRBV7-7; cdr3_length: 13; cdr3_nt: TGTGCTAGCAGCAGGGACAGAGATCAGCCCCAGCATTTT; cdr3_aa: CASSRDRDQPQHF
clone_size: .; j_call: TRBJ2-1; d_call: TRBD2; v_call: TRBV28; cdr3_length: 18; cdr3_nt: TGTGCCAGCAGTTCCATAACCGTGACTAGCGGGAGGTACAATGAGCAGTTCTTC; cdr3_aa: CASSSITVTSGRYNEQFF
clone_size: .; j_call: TRBJ1-5; d_call: .; v_call: TRBV9; cdr3_length: 16; cdr3_nt: TGTGCCAGCAGCGTAGGCGGGGGGGCGGATAATCAGCCCCAGCATTTT; cdr3_aa: CASSVGGGADNQPQHF
clone_size: few; j_call: TRBJ1-1; d_call: TRBD1; v_call: TRBV6-5; cdr3_length: 15; cdr3_nt: TGTGCCAGCAGTTACTCGACAGGGGGCCACACTGAAGCTTTCTTT; cdr3_aa: CASSYSTGGHTEAFF
clone_size: once; j_call: TRBJ1-1; d_call: .; v_call: TRBV5-1; cdr3_length: 15; cdr3_nt: TGCGCCAGCAGCTTGGTGGCCACCCTGAACACTGAAGCTTTCTTT; cdr3_aa: CASSLVATLNTEAFF
clone_size: .; j_call: TRBJ2-7; d_call: .; v_call: TRBV5-4; cdr3_length: 13; cdr3_nt: TGTGCCAGCAGCGTATGGAGCTCCTACGAGCAGTACTTC; cdr3_aa: CASSVWSSYEQYF
clone_size: .; j_call: TRBJ1-2; d_call: .; v_call: TRBV9; cdr3_length: 16; cdr3_nt: TGTGCCAGCAGCGTAGGCCCAGACTCAACACACTATGGCTACACCTTC; cdr3_aa: CASSVGPDSTHYGYTF
clone_size: .; j_call: TRBJ2-3; d_call: TRBD2; v_call: TRBV5-4; cdr3_length: 16; cdr3_nt: TGTGCCAGCAGCTTACAGCGGGGGGCTAGCACAGATACGCAGTATTTT; cdr3_aa: CASSLQRGASTDTQYF
clone_size: .; j_call: TRBJ1-4; d_call: .; v_call: TRBV18; cdr3_length: 20; cdr3_nt: TGTGCCAGCTCACCAGAGTTTTTCCCGGGAACACCCTCGTTTAATGAAAAACTGTTTTTT; cdr3_aa: CASSPEFFPGTPSFNEKLFF
clone_size: once; j_call: TRBJ1-1; d_call: .; v_call: TRBV5-1; cdr3_length: 12; cdr3_nt: TGCGCCAGCAGCATCATCGGCACTGAAGCTTTCTTT; cdr3_aa: CASSIIGTEAFF
clone_size: .; j_call: TRBJ1-1; d_call: TRBD1; v_call: TRBV19; cdr3_length: 17; cdr3_nt: TGTGCCAGTAGTATGCGAGTGGGGGCAGGGGGCCACACTGAAGCTTTCTTT; cdr3_aa: CASSMRVGAGGHTEAFF
clone_size: .; j_call: TRBJ1-2; d_call: TRBD1; v_call: TRBV2; cdr3_length: 14; cdr3_nt: TGTGCCAGCAGCAGACAGGGACCTAACTATGGCTATACCTTC; cdr3_aa: CASSRQGPNYGYTF
clone_size: .; j_call: TRBJ2-5; d_call: .; v_call: TRBV19; cdr3_length: 12; cdr3_nt: TGTGCCAGTAGTCCAGGGTGGGAGACCCAGTACTTC; cdr3_aa: CASSPGWETQYF
clone_size: once; j_call: TRBJ1-6; d_call: .; v_call: TRBV9; cdr3_length: 12; cdr3_nt: TGTGCCAGCAGCGTAGCGGGGGCACCCCTCCACTTT; cdr3_aa: CASSVAGAPLHF
clone_size: .; j_call: TRBJ1-1; d_call: TRBD1; v_call: TRBV28; cdr3_length: 15; cdr3_nt: TGTGCCAGCAGTTACCGGACAGGCGTCCGGACTGAAGCTTTCTTT; cdr3_aa: CASSYRTGVRTEAFF
clone_size: .; j_call: TRBJ1-4; d_call: TRBD1; v_call: TRBV28; cdr3_length: 15; cdr3_nt: TGTGCCAGCAGTTTATTGACAGGGTCTAATGAAAAACTGTTTTTT; cdr3_aa: CASSLLTGSNEKLFF
clone_size: .; j_call: TRBJ1-1; d_call: .; v_call: TRBV29-1; cdr3_length: 14; cdr3_nt: TGCAGCGCTGGACACCTAGGATTGAACACTGAAGCTTTCTTT; cdr3_aa: CSAGHLGLNTEAFF
clone_size: .; j_call: TRBJ1-6; d_call: .; v_call: TRBV3-1/TRBV3-2; cdr3_length: 13; cdr3_nt: TGTGCCAGCAGCCGACAGGACGGGTCACCCCTCCACTTT; cdr3_aa: CASSRQDGSPLHF
clone_size: once; j_call: TRBJ2-7; d_call: .; v_call: TRBV11-2; cdr3_length: 14; cdr3_nt: TGTGCCAGCAGCTTTGGCGGGCCCCGATACGAGCAGTACTTC; cdr3_aa: CASSFGGPRYEQYF
clone_size: .; j_call: TRBJ2-6; d_call: .; v_call: TRBV24-1; cdr3_length: 15; cdr3_nt: TGTGCCACCAGTGGAAATCGGGCTGGGGCCAACGTCCTGACTTTC; cdr3_aa: CATSGNRAGANVLTF
clone_size: .; j_call: TRBJ2-5; d_call: .; v_call: TRBV6-5; cdr3_length: 12; cdr3_nt: TGTGCCAGCAAACATGAGGTCGGGGCCCAGTACTTC; cdr3_aa: CASKHEVGAQYF
clone_size: .; j_call: TRBJ2-5; d_call: .; v_call: TRBV6-2/TRBV6-3; cdr3_length: 16; cdr3_nt: TGTGCCAGCAGCCCTGCCCCTACTAGCTATGAGGAGACCCAGTACTTC; cdr3_aa: CASSPAPTSYEETQYF
clone_size: once; j_call: TRBJ1-2; d_call: TRBD1; v_call: TRBV30; cdr3_length: 15; cdr3_nt: TGTGCCTGGAGGAGACCGGGACAGGGTAACTATGGCTACACCTTC; cdr3_aa: CAWRRPGQGNYGYTF
clone_size: .; j_call: TRBJ1-2; d_call: .; v_call: TRBV5-1; cdr3_length: 14; cdr3_nt: TGCGCCAGCAGCTTGGGCCCAGGGTCCCATGGCTACACCTTC; cdr3_aa: CASSLGPGSHGYTF
clone_size: once; j_call: TRBJ2-7; d_call: TRBD2; v_call: TRBV2; cdr3_length: 16; cdr3_nt: TGTGCCAGCAGTTTGTCCAATCGGGGGGGCCAAGGCGAGCAGTACTTC; cdr3_aa: CASSLSNRGGQGEQYF
clone_size: .; j_call: TRBJ1-2; d_call: .; v_call: TRBV3-1/TRBV3-2; cdr3_length: 16; cdr3_nt: TGTGCCAGCAGCCATTTACTCTTGGACAGTAACTATGGCTACACCTTC; cdr3_aa: CASSHLLLDSNYGYTF
clone_size: .; j_call: TRBJ2-7; d_call: .; v_call: TRBV24-1; cdr3_length: 13; cdr3_nt: TGTGCCACCAGTTCCCGGGGCTCCTACGAGCAGTACTTC; cdr3_aa: CATSSRGSYEQYF
clone_size: .; j_call: TRBJ1-2; d_call: TRBD1; v_call: TRBV29-1; cdr3_length: 13; cdr3_nt: TGCAGCGTCAGGGGGCAGACAAACTATGGCTACACCTTC; cdr3_aa: CSVRGQTNYGYTF
clone_size: .; j_call: TRBJ1-1; d_call: .; v_call: TRBV12-5; cdr3_length: 13; cdr3_nt: TGTGCTAGTGGTTTGGGTATGAACACTGAAGCTTTCTTT; cdr3_aa: CASGLGMNTEAFF
clone_size: .; j_call: TRBJ1-4; d_call: .; v_call: TRBV2; cdr3_length: 14; cdr3_nt: TGTGCCAGCGGGGGGGCTCAGTCTACTGGAAAACTGTTTTTT; cdr3_aa: CASGGAQSTGKLFF
clone_size: .; j_call: TRBJ2-1; d_call: TRBD2; v_call: TRBV19; cdr3_length: 14; cdr3_nt: TGTGCCAGTAGTATGGGACTAGCGGGAGGTGAGCAGTTCTTC; cdr3_aa: CASSMGLAGGEQFF
clone_size: .; j_call: TRBJ1-6; d_call: TRBD1; v_call: TRBV5-1; cdr3_length: 16; cdr3_nt: TGCGCCAGCAACCCGACAGGGGGCTCCTATAATTCACCCCTCCACTTT; cdr3_aa: CASNPTGGSYNSPLHF
clone_size: .; j_call: TRBJ2-2; d_call: TRBD1; v_call: TRBV5-1; cdr3_length: 13; cdr3_nt: TGCGCCAGCAGACAGGGGATTTCCGGGGAGCTGTTTTTT; cdr3_aa: CASRQGISGELFF
clone_size: .; j_call: TRBJ1-5; d_call: .; v_call: TRBV19; cdr3_length: 14; cdr3_nt: TGTGCCAGTAGGGCGACAGATTTCAATCAGCCCCAGCATTTT; cdr3_aa: CASRATDFNQPQHF